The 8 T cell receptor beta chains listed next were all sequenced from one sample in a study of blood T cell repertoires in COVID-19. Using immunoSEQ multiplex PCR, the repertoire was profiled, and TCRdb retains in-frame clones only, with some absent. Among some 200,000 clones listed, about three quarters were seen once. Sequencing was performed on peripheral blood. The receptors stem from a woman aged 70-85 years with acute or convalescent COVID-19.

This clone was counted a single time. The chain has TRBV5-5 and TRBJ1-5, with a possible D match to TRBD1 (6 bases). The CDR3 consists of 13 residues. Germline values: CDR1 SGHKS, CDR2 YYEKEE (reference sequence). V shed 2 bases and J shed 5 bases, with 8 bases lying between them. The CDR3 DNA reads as TGTGCCAGCAGCTTACAGGGAGATCAGCCCCAGCATTTT. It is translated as CASSLQGDQPQHF. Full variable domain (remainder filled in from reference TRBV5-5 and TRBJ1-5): DAGVTQSPTHLIKTRGQQVTLRCSPISGHKSVSWYQQVLGQGPQFIFQYYEKEERGRGNFPDRFSARQFPNYSSELNVNALLLGDSALYLCASSLQGDQPQHFGDGTRLSIL.

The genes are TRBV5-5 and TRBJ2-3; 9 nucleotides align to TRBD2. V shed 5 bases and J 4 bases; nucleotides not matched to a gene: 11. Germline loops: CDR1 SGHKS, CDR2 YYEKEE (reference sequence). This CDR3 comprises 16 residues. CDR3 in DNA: TGTGCCAGCAGGCCTGGCCTTAGCGGGAGTGCAGATACGCAGTATTTT. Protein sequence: CASRPGLSGSADTQYF.

The CDR3 is CASSPTGGAETQYF. The CDR3 coding sequence is TGTGCCAGCAGCCCAACAGGGGGCGCGGAGACCCAGTACTTC. The chain recombines TRBV5-6 with TRBJ2-5; 9 bases map to TRBD1. This CDR3 comprises 14 residues. Trimming removed 4 bases from V and 5 bases from J; junction bases left unmatched: 6. Germline-derived CDR1 and CDR2 are SGHDT and YYEEEE.

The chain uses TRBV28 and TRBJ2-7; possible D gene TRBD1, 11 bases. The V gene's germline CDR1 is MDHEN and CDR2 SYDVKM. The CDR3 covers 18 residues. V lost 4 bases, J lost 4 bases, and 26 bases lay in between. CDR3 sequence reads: CASSSSGTGGSGRYEQYF. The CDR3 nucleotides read TGTGCCAGCAGTTCCTCCGGGACAGGGGGTAGCGGGAGGTACGAGCAGTACTTC.

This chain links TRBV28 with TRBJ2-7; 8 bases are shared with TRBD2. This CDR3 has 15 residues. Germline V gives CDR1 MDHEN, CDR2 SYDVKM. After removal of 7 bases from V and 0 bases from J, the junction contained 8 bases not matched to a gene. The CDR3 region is CASTQLAASSYEQYF. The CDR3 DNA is TGTGCCAGCACCCAACTAGCGGCGAGCTCCTACGAGCAGTACTTC.

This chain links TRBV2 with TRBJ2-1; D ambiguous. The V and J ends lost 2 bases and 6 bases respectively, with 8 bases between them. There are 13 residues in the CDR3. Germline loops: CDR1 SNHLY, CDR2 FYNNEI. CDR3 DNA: TGTGCCAGCAGTGAATTGGTAGCCAATGAGCAGTTCTTC. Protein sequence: CASSELVANEQFF. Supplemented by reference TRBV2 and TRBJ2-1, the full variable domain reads EPEVTQTPSHQVTQMGQEVILRCVPISNHLYFYWYRQILGQKVEFLVSFYNNEISEKSEIFDDQFSVERPDGSNFTLKIRSTKLEDSAMYFCASSELVANEQFFGPGTRLTVL.

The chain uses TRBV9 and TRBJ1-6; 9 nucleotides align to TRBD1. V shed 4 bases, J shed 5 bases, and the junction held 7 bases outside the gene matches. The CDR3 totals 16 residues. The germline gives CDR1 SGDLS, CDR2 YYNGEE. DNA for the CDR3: TGTGCCAGCAGCCTAGGGACAGGGATTAATAATTCACCCCTCCACTTT. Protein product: CASSLGTGINNSPLHF.

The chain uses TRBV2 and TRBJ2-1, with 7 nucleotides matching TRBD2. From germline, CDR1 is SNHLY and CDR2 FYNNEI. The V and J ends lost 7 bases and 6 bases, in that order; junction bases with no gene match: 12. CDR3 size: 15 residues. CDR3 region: CASTGGLRKPNEQFF. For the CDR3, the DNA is TGTGCCAGCACGGGGGGTTTGAGGAAACCCAATGAGCAGTTCTTC.